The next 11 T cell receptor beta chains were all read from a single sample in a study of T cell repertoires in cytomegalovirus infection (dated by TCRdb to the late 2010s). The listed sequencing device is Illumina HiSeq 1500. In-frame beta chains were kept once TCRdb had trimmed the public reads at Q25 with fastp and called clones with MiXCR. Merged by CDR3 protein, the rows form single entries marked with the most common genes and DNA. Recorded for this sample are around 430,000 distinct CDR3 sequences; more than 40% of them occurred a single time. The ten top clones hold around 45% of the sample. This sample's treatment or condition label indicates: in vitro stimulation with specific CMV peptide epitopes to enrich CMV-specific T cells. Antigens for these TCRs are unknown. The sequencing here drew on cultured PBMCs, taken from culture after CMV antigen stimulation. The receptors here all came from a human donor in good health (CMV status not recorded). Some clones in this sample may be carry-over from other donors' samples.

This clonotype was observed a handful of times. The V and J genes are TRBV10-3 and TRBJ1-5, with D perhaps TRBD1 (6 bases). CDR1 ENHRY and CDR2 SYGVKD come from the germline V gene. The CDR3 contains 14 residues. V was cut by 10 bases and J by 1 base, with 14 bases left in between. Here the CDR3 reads CATEDSSSNQPQHF. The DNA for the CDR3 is TGTGCCACCGAGGACAGCTCGAGCAATCAGCCCCAGCATTTT.

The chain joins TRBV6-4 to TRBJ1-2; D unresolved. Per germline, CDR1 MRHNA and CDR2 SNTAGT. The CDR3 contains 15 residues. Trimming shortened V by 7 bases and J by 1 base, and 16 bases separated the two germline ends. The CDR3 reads CASTYIPNLNYGYTF. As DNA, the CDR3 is TGTGCCAGCACTTACATCCCAAATCTTAACTATGGCTACACCTTC.

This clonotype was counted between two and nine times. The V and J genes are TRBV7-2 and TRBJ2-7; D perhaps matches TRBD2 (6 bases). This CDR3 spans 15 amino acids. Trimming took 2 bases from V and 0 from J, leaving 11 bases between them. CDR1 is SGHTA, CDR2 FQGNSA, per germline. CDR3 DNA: TGTGCCAGCAGCTTACTTAGCGGAAGCTCCTACGAGCAGTACTTC. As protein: CASSLLSGSSYEQYF.

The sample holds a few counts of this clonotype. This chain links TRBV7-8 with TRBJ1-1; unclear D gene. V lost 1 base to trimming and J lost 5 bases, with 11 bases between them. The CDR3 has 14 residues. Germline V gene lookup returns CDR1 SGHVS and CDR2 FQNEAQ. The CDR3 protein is CASSLVKGLTEAFF. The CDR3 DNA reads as TGTGCCAGCAGCTTAGTAAAAGGACTTACTGAAGCTTTCTTT.

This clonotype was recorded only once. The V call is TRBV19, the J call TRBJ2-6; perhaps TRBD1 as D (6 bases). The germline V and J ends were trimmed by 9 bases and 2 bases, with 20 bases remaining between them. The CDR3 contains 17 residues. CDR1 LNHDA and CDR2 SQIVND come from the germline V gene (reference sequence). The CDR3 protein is CASNLAGDRPGANVLTF. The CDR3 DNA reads TGTGCCAGCAACCTCGCAGGGGACCGACCTGGGGCCAACGTCCTGACTTTC.

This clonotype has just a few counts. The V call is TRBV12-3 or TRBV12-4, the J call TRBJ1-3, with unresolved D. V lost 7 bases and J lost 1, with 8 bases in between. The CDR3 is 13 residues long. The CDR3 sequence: CASTRGSGNTIYF. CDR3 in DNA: TGTGCCAGCACCCGGGGTTCTGGAAACACCATATATTTT.

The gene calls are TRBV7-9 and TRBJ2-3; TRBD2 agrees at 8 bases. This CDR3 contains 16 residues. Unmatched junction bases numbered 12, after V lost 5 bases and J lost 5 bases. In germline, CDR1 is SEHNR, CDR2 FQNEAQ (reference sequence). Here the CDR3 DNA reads TGTGCCAGCAGCCATCCGACGGCGGGAGGAATAGATACGCAGTATTTT. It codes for CASSHPTAGGIDTQYF. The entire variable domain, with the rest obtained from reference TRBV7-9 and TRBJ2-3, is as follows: DTGVSQNPRHKITKRGQNVTFRCDPISEHNRLYWYRQTLGQGPEFLTYFQNEAQLEKSRLLSDRFSAERPKGSFSTLEIQRTEQGDSAMYLCASSHPTAGGIDTQYFGPGTRLTVL.

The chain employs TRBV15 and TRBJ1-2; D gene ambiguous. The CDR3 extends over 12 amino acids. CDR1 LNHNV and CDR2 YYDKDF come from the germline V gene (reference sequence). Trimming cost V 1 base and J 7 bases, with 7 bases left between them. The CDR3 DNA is TGTGCCACCAGCAGAGTGGTCGGTGGCTACACCTTC. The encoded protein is CATSRVVGGYTF.

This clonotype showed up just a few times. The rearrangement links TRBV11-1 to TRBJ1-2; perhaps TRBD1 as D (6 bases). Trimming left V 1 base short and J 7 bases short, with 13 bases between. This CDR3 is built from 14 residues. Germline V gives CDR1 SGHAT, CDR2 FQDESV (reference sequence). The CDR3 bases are TGTGCCAGCAGCTTAGTAGGGGGGCGCGGTGGCTACACCTTC. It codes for CASSLVGGRGGYTF.

The CDR3 sequence: CASSLSPVDTIYF. Written as DNA, the CDR3 is TGTGCCAGCAGCCTGAGTCCTGTGGACACCATATATTTT. The genes are TRBV7-6 and TRBJ1-3; no clear D gene. Trimming took off 5 bases at V and 8 bases at J, with 13 bases between the two ends. Germline lookup yields CDR1 SGHVS and CDR2 FNYEAQ. The CDR3 is 13 residues long.

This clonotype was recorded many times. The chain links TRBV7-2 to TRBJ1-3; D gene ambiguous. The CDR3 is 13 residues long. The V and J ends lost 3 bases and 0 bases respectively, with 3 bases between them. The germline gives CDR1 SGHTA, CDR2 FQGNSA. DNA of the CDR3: TGTGCCAGCAGCTTTAACTCTGGAAACACCATATATTTT. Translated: CASSFNSGNTIYF.